This is a list of T cell receptor beta chains from one sample in a study of blood T cells in healthy people across ages. In TCRdb, the 5' RACE reads were re-called with MiXCR into one record per CDR3 protein. This table holds about 770,000 distinct CDR3 sequences, roughly 44% found once. Specimen: blood. The receptors here all came from a man between 60 and 75 years old in good health. CDR3s include the opening cysteine and the closing phenylalanine or tryptophan. Each record gives: clone size, D gene, V gene, CDR3 protein. A D gene is named only where the DNA matches it firmly. For some rows the clone size is stated as once, few or many, or as a class when expanded; others skip it.

abundance: many
d_gene: -
v_gene: TRBV7-2
CDR3aa: CASSLGWVADTQYF

abundance: -
d_gene: -
v_gene: TRBV7-2
CDR3aa: CASSVTPGTNNEQFF

abundance: few
d_gene: -
v_gene: TRBV30
CDR3aa: CAWNARGYEQYF

abundance: -
d_gene: TRBD2
v_gene: TRBV13
CDR3aa: CASSLRLAGGRGEQFF

abundance: -
d_gene: TRBD1
v_gene: TRBV7-2
CDR3aa: CASSRTGTGKVANYGYTF

abundance: few
d_gene: TRBD1
v_gene: TRBV4-3
CDR3aa: CASSQAWDRNYEQYF

abundance: -
d_gene: TRBD1
v_gene: TRBV9
CDR3aa: CASSPKGAEDTQYF

abundance: -
d_gene: TRBD1
v_gene: TRBV10-3
CDR3aa: CAVGTGAYEQYF

abundance: -
d_gene: -
v_gene: TRBV14
CDR3aa: CASSLQIHSNQPQHF

abundance: -
d_gene: -
v_gene: TRBV20-1
CDR3aa: CSPTGSDGYTF

abundance: -
d_gene: -
v_gene: TRBV7-2
CDR3aa: CASSLDWGADSPLHF

abundance: -
d_gene: -
v_gene: TRBV4-1
CDR3aa: CASSQDWGLVGSGNTIYF

abundance: -
d_gene: TRBD1
v_gene: TRBV12-3/TRBV12-4
CDR3aa: CASSRLGGQGIASKNIQYF

abundance: -
d_gene: TRBD2
v_gene: TRBV7-9
CDR3aa: CASSLGLAGIVSYNEQFF

abundance: -
d_gene: -
v_gene: TRBV4-1
CDR3aa: CASSQVEGAWETQYF

abundance: -
d_gene: -
v_gene: TRBV9
CDR3aa: CASSVGGVYNEQFF

abundance: few
d_gene: -
v_gene: TRBV6-5
CDR3aa: CASSSRQVSYNSPLHF

abundance: -
d_gene: -
v_gene: TRBV9
CDR3aa: CASSPHREGGIGYTF

abundance: once
d_gene: -
v_gene: TRBV11-2
CDR3aa: CASNLFQGADTQYF

abundance: -
d_gene: -
v_gene: TRBV5-4
CDR3aa: CASSLGTENYGYTF

abundance: -
d_gene: TRBD2
v_gene: TRBV27
CDR3aa: CASSNPGGEQYF

abundance: few
d_gene: -
v_gene: TRBV30
CDR3aa: CAWTSPYEQYF

abundance: -
d_gene: -
v_gene: TRBV7-2
CDR3aa: CASSPEHEQYF

abundance: few
d_gene: -
v_gene: TRBV25-1
CDR3aa: CASSENGAYEQYF

abundance: -
d_gene: TRBD1
v_gene: TRBV28
CDR3aa: CASSTVDRVLGYPYEQYF

abundance: -
d_gene: TRBD2
v_gene: TRBV5-4
CDR3aa: CASSTSGGRRSYNEQFF

abundance: few
d_gene: -
v_gene: TRBV7-2
CDR3aa: CASSPSPQSNQPQHF

abundance: -
d_gene: -
v_gene: TRBV6-6
CDR3aa: CASSSGRTNEKLFF

abundance: many
d_gene: -
v_gene: TRBV7-9
CDR3aa: CASSSGIGRESDTQYF

abundance: -
d_gene: TRBD2
v_gene: TRBV12-3/TRBV12-4
CDR3aa: CASRKTGTSGGPRGYNEQFF

abundance: -
d_gene: -
v_gene: TRBV20-1
CDR3aa: CSAGPGTSTDTQYF

abundance: -
d_gene: TRBD2
v_gene: TRBV9
CDR3aa: CASSPAGGGNTDTQYF

abundance: -
d_gene: TRBD2
v_gene: TRBV29-1
CDR3aa: CSVSSGTFTDTQYF

abundance: -
d_gene: TRBD1
v_gene: TRBV7-8
CDR3aa: CASSTGQGLYEQYF

abundance: -
d_gene: TRBD1
v_gene: TRBV7-8
CDR3aa: CASSFTGEHEQFF

abundance: few
d_gene: -
v_gene: TRBV30
CDR3aa: CAWSFGQTDGQNIQYF

abundance: few
d_gene: -
v_gene: TRBV20-1
CDR3aa: CSVQVLDLLHF

abundance: -
d_gene: -
v_gene: TRBV6-4
CDR3aa: CASAKSERASGNEQFF

abundance: -
d_gene: TRBD1
v_gene: TRBV5-6
CDR3aa: CASSLVQGGSGYTF

abundance: -
d_gene: -
v_gene: TRBV5-1
CDR3aa: CASTLEGSYEQYF

abundance: few
d_gene: TRBD2
v_gene: TRBV6-1
CDR3aa: CASSEASGGSYNEQFF

abundance: -
d_gene: TRBD1
v_gene: TRBV25-1
CDR3aa: CASSDPGGTREKLFF

abundance: -
d_gene: TRBD1
v_gene: TRBV7-9
CDR3aa: CASSPEWDRGQYEQYF

abundance: few
d_gene: -
v_gene: TRBV2
CDR3aa: CASRWLGDGYTF

abundance: many
d_gene: -
v_gene: TRBV12-3/TRBV12-4
CDR3aa: CASSRPQGSQETQYF

abundance: many
d_gene: -
v_gene: TRBV11-2
CDR3aa: CASSLDMRDEQFF